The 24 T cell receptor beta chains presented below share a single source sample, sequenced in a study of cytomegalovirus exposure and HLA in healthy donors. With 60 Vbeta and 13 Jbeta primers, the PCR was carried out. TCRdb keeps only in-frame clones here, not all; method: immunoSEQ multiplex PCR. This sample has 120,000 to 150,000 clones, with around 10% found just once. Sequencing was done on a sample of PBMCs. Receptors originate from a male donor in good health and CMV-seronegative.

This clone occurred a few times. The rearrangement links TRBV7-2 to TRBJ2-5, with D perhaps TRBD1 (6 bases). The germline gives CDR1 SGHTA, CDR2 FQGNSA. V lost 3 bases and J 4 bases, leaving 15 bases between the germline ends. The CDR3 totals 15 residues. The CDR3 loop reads CASSFVTGRIETQYF. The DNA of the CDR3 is TGTGCCAGCAGCTTCGTGACAGGAAGAATAGAGACCCAGTACTTC.

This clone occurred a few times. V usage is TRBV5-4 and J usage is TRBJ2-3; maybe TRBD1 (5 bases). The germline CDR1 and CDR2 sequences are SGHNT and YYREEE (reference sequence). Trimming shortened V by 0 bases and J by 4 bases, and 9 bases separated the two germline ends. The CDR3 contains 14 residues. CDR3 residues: CASSLGRAADTQYF. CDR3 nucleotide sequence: TGTGCCAGCAGCTTGGGCAGGGCCGCAGATACGCAGTATTTT.

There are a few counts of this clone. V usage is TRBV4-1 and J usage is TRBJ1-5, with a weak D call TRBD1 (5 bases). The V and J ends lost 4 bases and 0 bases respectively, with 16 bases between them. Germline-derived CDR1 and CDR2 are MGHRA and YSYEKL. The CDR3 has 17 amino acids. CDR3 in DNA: TGCGCCAGCAGCCGAACTGACAGCCGCTATAGCAATCAGCCCCAGCATTTT. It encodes CASSRTDSRYSNQPQHF.

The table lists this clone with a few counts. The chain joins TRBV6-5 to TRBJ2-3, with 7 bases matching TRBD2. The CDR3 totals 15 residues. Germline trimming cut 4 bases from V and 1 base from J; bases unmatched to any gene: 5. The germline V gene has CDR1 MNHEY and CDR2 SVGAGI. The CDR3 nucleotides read TGTGCCAGCAGTTCATCGGGACTACGCACAGATACGCAGTATTTT. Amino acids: CASSSSGLRTDTQYF.

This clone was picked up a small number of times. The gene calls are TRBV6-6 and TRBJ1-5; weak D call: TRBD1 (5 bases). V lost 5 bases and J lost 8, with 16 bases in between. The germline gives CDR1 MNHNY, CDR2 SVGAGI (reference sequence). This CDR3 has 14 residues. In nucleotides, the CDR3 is TGTGCCAGCAGTCCGCCGGGGGAGGAGAAGCCCCAGCATTTT. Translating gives CASSPPGEEKPQHF.

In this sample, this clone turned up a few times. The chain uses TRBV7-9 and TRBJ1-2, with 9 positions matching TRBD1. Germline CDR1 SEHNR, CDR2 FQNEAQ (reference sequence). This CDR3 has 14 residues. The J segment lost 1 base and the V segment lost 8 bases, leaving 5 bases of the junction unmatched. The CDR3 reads CASQTGGINYGYTF. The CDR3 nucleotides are TGTGCCAGCCAGACAGGGGGAATTAACTATGGCTACACCTTC.

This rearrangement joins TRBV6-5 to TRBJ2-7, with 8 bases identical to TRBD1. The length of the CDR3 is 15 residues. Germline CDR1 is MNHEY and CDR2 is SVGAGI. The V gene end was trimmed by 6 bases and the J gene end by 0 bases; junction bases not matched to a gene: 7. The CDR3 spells CASRRGQGSSYEQYF. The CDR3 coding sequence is TGTGCCAGCAGACGCGGACAGGGTAGCTCCTACGAGCAGTACTTC.

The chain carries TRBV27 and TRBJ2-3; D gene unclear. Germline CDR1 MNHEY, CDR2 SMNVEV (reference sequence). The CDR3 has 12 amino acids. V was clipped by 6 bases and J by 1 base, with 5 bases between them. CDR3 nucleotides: TGTGCCAGCAGCGTAGGCACAGATACGCAGTATTTT. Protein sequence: CASSVGTDTQYF.

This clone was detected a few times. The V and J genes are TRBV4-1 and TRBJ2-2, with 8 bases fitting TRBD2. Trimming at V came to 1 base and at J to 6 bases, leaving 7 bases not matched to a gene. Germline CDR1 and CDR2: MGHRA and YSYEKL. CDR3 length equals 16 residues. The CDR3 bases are TGCGCCAGCAGCCAAGCGGGGGGGCCGAGGGCCGGGGAGCTGTTTTTT. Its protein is CASSQAGGPRAGELFF.

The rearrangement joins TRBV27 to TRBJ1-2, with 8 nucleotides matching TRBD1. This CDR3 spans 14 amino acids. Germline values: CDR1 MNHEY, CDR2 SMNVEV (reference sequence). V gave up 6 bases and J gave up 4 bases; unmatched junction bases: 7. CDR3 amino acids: CASSITGGRYGYTF. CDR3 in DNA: TGTGCCAGCAGCATCACAGGGGGACGCTATGGCTACACCTTC.

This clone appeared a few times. The CDR3 DNA reads as TGTGCCAGCAGCATCCTATTACGACAGGGGCGTTGCTACGAGCAGTACTTC. Translated: CASSILLRQGRCYEQYF. The chain recombines TRBV21-1 with TRBJ2-7; the DNA was not compared with TRBD1, the D call given in the table. TRBV21-1 is termed a pseudogene. The CDR3 runs 17 residues.

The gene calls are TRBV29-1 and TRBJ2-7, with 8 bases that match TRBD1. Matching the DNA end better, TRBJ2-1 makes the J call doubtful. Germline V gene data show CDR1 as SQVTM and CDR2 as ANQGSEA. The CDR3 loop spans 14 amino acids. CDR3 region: CSVVHRGFYNEQFF. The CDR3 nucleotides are TGCAGCGTTGTCCACAGGGGGTTCTACAATGAGCAGTTCTTC.

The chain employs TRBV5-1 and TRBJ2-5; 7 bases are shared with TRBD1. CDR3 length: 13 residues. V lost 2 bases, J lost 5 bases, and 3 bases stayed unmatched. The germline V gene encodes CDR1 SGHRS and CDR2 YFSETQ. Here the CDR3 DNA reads TGCGCCAGCAGCTTCAGGGGGACGGAGACCCAGTACTTC. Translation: CASSFRGTETQYF.

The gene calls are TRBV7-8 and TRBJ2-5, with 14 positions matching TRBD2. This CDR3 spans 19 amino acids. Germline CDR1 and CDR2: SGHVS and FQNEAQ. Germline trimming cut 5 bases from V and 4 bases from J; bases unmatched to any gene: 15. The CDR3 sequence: CASSPGLAGGRSGLETQYF. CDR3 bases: TGTGCCAGCAGCCCCGGACTAGCGGGGGGCAGATCCGGTTTAGAGACCCAGTACTTC.

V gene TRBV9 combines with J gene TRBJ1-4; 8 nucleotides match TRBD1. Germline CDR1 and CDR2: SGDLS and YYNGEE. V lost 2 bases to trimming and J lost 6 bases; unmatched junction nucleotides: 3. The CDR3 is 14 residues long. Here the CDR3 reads CASSVNRGDEKLFF. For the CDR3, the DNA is TGTGCCAGCAGCGTTAACAGGGGGGATGAAAAACTGTTTTTT.

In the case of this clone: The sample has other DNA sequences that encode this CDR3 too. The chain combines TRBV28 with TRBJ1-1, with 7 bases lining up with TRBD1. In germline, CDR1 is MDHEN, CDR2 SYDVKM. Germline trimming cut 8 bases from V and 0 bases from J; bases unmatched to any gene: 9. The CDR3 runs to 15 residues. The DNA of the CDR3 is TGTGCCAGCGACAGGGCCCAAACCATGAACACTGAAGCTTTCTTT. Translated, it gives CASDRAQTMNTEAFF.

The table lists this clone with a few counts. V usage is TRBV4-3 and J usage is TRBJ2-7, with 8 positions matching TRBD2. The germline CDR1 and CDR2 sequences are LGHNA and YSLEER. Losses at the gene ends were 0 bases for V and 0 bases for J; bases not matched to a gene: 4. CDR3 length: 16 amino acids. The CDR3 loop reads CASSQDKSGSSYEQYF. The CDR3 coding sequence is TGCGCCAGCAGCCAAGACAAGAGCGGGAGCTCCTACGAGCAGTACTTC.

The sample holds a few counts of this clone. The CDR3 sequence: CASSWGGYTEAFF. CDR3 sequence (DNA): TGTGCCAGCAGCTGGGGAGGGTACACTGAAGCTTTCTTT. The chain recombines TRBV13 with TRBJ1-1; D remains ambiguous. V was pared by 4 bases and J by 3 bases, with 9 bases between. The germline CDR1 and CDR2 sequences are PRHDT and FYEKMQ (reference sequence). CDR3 length: 13 residues.

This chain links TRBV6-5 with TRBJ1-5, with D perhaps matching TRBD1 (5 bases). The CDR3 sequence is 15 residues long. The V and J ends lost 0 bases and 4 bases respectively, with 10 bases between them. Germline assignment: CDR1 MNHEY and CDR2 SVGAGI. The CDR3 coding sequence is TGTGCCAGCAGTTACTCCTGGGGGGTTAATCAGCCCCAGCATTTT. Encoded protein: CASSYSWGVNQPQHF.

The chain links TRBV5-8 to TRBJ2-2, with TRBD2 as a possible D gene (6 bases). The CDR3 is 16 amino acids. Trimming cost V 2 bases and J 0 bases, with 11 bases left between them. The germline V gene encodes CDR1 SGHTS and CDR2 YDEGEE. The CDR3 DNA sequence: TGTGCCAGCAGCTTTTATGGGACTGCGAACACCGGGGAGCTGTTTTTT. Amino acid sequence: CASSFYGTANTGELFF.

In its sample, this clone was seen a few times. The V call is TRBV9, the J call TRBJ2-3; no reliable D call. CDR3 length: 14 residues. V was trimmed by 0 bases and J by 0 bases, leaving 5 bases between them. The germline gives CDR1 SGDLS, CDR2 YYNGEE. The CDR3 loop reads CASSVARSTDTQYF. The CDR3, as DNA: TGTGCCAGCAGCGTAGCTAGGAGCACAGATACGCAGTATTTT.

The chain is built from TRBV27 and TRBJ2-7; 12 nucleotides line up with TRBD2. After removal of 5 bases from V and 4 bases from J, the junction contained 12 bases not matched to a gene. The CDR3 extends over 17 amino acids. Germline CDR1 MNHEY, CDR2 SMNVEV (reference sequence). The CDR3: CASSPHPLAGGVYEQYF. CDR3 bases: TGTGCCAGCAGTCCCCACCCACTAGCGGGAGGTGTGTACGAGCAGTACTTC.

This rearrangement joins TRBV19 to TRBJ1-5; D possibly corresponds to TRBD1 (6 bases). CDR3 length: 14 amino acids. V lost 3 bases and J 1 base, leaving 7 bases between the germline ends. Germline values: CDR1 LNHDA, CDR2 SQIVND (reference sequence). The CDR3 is CASSIGQSNQPQHF. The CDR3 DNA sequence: TGTGCCAGTAGTATCGGACAGAGCAATCAGCCCCAGCATTTT. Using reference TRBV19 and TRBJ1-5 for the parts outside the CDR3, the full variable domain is DGGITQSPKYLFRKEGQNVTLSCEQNLNHDAMYWYRQDPGQGLRLIYYSQIVNDFQKGDIAEGYSVSREKKESFPLTVTSAQKNPTAFYLCASSIGQSNQPQHFGDGTRLSIL.

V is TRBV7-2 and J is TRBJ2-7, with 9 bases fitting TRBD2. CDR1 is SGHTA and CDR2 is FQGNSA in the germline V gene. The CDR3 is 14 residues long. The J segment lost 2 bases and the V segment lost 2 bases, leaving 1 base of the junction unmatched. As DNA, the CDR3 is TGTGCCAGCAGCTTAAGCGGGAGGCCCTACGAGCAGTACTTC. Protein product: CASSLSGRPYEQYF.